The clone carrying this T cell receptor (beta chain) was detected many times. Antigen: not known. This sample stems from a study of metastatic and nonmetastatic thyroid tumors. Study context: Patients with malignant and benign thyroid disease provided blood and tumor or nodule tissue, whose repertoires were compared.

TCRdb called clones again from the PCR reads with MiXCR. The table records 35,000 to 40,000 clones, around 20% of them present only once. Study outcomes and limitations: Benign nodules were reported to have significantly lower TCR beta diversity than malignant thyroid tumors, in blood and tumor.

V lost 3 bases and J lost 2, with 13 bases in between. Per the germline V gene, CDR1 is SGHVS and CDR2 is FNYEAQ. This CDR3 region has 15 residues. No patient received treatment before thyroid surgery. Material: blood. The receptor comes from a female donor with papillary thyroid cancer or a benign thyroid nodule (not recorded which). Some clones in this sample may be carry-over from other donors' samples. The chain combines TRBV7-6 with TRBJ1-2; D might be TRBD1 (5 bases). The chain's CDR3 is CASSLGGGVNYGYTF. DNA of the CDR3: TGTGCCAGCAGCTTGGGTGGGGGGGTAAACTATGGCTACACCTTC.